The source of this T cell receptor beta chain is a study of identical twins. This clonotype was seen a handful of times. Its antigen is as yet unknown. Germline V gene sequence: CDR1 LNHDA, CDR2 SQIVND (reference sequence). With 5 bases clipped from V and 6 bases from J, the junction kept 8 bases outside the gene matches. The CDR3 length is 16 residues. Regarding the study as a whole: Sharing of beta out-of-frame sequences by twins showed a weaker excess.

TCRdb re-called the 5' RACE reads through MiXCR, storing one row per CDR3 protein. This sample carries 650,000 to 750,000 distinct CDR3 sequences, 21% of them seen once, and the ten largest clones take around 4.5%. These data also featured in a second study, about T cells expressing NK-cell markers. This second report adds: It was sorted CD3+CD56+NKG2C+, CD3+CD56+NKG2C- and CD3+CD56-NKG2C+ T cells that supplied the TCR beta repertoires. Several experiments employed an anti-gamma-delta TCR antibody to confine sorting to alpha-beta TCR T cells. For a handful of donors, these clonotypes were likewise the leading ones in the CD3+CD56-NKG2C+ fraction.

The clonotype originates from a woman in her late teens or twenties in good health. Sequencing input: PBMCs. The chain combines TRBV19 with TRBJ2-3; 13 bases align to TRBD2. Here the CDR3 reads CASSSRTSGSVDTQYF. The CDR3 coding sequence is TGTGCCAGTAGTTCCCGGACTAGCGGGAGTGTCGATACGCAGTATTTT.